Following are 6 T cell receptor beta chains from one sample sequenced in a study of control samples from healthy donors and cancer patients. This table comes from immunoSEQ multiplex PCR, and its TCRdb copy is limited to in-frame clones, with some not included. The sample shows some 82,000 clones, approximately 87% of them seen only once. Sequenced: blood. Source of these receptors: a man over 45 in good health.

V is TRBV7-2 and J is TRBJ2-7; weak D call: TRBD1 (5 bases). Trimming shortened V by 1 base and J by 6 bases, and 13 bases separated the two germline ends. The CDR3 totals 14 residues. Germline CDR1 and CDR2: SGHTA and FQGNSA. The CDR3 loop reads CASSLVPLQGEQYF. Written as DNA, the CDR3 is TGTGCCAGCAGCTTAGTGCCTCTTCAGGGCGAGCAGTACTTC.

The J gene is TRBJ2-1, the V gene TRBV5-1; TRBD1 matches 7 bases. Trimming removed 2 bases from V and 5 bases from J; junction bases left unmatched: 7. This CDR3 is built from 15 residues. The germline V gene encodes CDR1 SGHRS and CDR2 YFSETQ. CDR3 loop: CASSLEGARNNEQFF. Here the CDR3 DNA reads TGCGCCAGCAGCTTAGAGGGGGCTAGGAACAATGAGCAGTTCTTC.

V is TRBV11-2 and J is TRBJ2-3; D is ambiguous. Germline V CDR1 and CDR2: SGHAT, FQNNGV. The V and J ends lost 1 base and 2 bases respectively, with 4 bases between them. CDR3 length: 13 residues. CDR3 amino acids: CASSLGHTDTQYF. The CDR3 DNA follows: TGTGCCAGCAGCTTAGGGCACACAGATACGCAGTATTTT.

This sequence joins TRBV4-3 and TRBJ1-1, with D possibly matching TRBD1 (6 bases). With 0 bases removed from V and 4 bases from J, the gap between germline ends came to 15 bases. From germline, CDR1 is LGHNA and CDR2 YSLEER. The CDR3 consists of 16 residues. DNA of the CDR3: TGCGCCAGCAGCCAAGATTTAGGGGGAGGTAGCACTGAAGCTTTCTTT. Its translation: CASSQDLGGGSTEAFF.

The chain has TRBV7-9 and TRBJ2-1; 7 bases line up with TRBD2. The CDR3 length is 14 residues. V lost 5 bases, J lost 2 bases, and 3 bases stayed unmatched. CDR1 and CDR2 (germline): SEHNR, FQNEAQ (reference sequence). The DNA for the CDR3 is TGTGCCAGCAGCCCGACTAGCCCCTACAATGAGCAGTTCTTC. It codes for CASSPTSPYNEQFF.

The rearrangement links TRBV9 to TRBJ2-2; 10 bases are shared with TRBD2. The ends lost 1 base at V and 6 bases at J; junction bases unmatched: 6. Germline lookup yields CDR1 SGDLS and CDR2 YYNGEE. The CDR3 is 16 residues long. CDR3 amino acids: CASSVRSLAGSGELFF. CDR3 coding DNA: TGTGCCAGCAGCGTACGGTCACTAGCGGGATCCGGGGAGCTGTTTTTT.